The 26 T cell receptor beta chains presented below share a single source sample, sequenced in a study of OX40 agonist ivuxolimab in advanced cancers. The assay was immunoSEQ multiplex PCR, and TCRdb's table has in-frame clones only and misses some. The top ten hold around 0.7% of the sample, which has 60,000 to 65,000 clones, 83% seen once. Sequencing was performed on CD4+ or CD8+ T cells sorted from blood, taken in a trial of the OX40 agonist ivuxolimab. These receptors were obtained from an adult with an advanced solid tumor such as melanoma, head and neck, liver or kidney cancer.

V and J are TRBV5-6 and TRBJ2-3, with TRBD1 as a possible D gene (6 bases). V dropped 5 bases and J dropped 4 bases, with 11 bases sitting between them. Germline assignment: CDR1 SGHDT and CDR2 YYEEEE. The CDR3 consists of 13 residues. The chain's CDR3 is CASSYTGPDTQYF. The CDR3 region has the DNA TGTGCCAGCAGTTACACAGGGCCAGATACGCAGTATTTT.

The chain uses TRBV11-2 and TRBJ1-1; D may be TRBD1 (5 bases). CDR3 length equals 14 residues. V was pared by 3 bases and J by 4 bases, with 12 bases between. Germline V gene sequence: CDR1 SGHAT, CDR2 FQNNGV. CDR3: CASSFISGATEAFF. The CDR3 DNA is TGTGCCAGCAGCTTTATTTCTGGGGCCACTGAAGCTTTCTTT.

The J gene is TRBJ2-3, the V gene TRBV5-5; 7 bases line up with TRBD2. Per germline, CDR1 SGHKS and CDR2 YYEKEE (reference sequence). V lost 4 bases, J lost 1 base, and 6 bases stayed unmatched. The CDR3 contains 15 residues. The CDR3 loop is CASSRDYRGTDTQYF. DNA for the CDR3: TGTGCCAGCAGCCGGGACTACCGCGGCACAGATACGCAGTATTTT.

The rearrangement uses TRBV7-2 and TRBJ2-1, with TRBD2 identical over 11 bases. Germline trimming cut 5 bases from V and 9 bases from J; bases unmatched to any gene: 12. The CDR3 has 16 residues. Germline values: CDR1 SGHTA, CDR2 FQGNSA. The CDR3 sequence is CASSLRMGLAVREQFF. DNA for the CDR3: TGTGCCAGCAGCCTGCGAATGGGACTAGCGGTTCGTGAGCAGTTCTTC.

V gene TRBV6-6 combines with J gene TRBJ1-6; tentative D call: TRBD1 (5 bases). V was clipped by 7 bases and J by 7 bases, with 14 bases between them. This CDR3 has 14 residues. The V gene's germline CDR1 is MNHNY and CDR2 SVGAGI (reference sequence). CDR3 DNA sequence: TGTGCCAGCAACGATGACAGCCGGAATTCACCCCTCCACTTT. Translating gives CASNDDSRNSPLHF.

This clone was observed at least ten times. The chain combines TRBV5-4 with TRBJ1-6; TRBD1 might be the D (6 bases). The CDR3 contains 14 residues. Deletions cut 3 bases from V and 5 bases from J, with 9 bases between. Germline CDR1 SGHNT, CDR2 YYREEE (reference sequence). This CDR3 reads CASSSQGNNSPLHF. The CDR3 DNA sequence: TGTGCCAGCAGCTCTCAGGGGAATAATTCACCCCTCCACTTT.

The CDR3, as DNA: TGCGCCAGCAGCCAAAAGGTAGCGGGGGGGATGATAACGACCTATGAGCAGTTCTTC. Residues: CASSQKVAGGMITTYEQFF. The J gene is TRBJ2-1, the V gene TRBV4-1; 11 bases agree with TRBD2. After removal of 2 bases from V and 8 bases from J, the junction contained 17 bases not matched to a gene. Germline V gene sequence: CDR1 MGHRA, CDR2 YSYEKL. The length of the CDR3 is 19 residues.

V gene TRBV19 combines with J gene TRBJ1-2; 10 bases align to TRBD1. The J segment lost 5 bases and the V segment lost 4 bases, leaving 10 bases of the junction unmatched. Germline CDR1 and CDR2: LNHDA and SQIVND (reference sequence). This CDR3 contains 16 residues. DNA of the CDR3: TGTGCCAGTAGTAGAGCCGGGACAGGGGCTTTATATGGCTACACCTTC. Its translation is CASSRAGTGALYGYTF.

The DNA for the CDR3 is TGTGCCAGCAGCTCCGGGACAGGTTCCCCAAATGAGCAGTTCTTC. It specifies CASSSGTGSPNEQFF. The J gene is TRBJ2-1, the V gene TRBV11-1; 8 nucleotides agree with TRBD1. The CDR3 contains 15 residues. V gave up 4 bases and J gave up 7 bases; unmatched junction bases: 9. Germline lookup yields CDR1 SGHAT and CDR2 FQDESV (reference sequence).

In its sample, this clone was seen a few times. This specimen includes other DNA sequences encoding the same CDR3. V gene TRBV19 combines with J gene TRBJ2-7; D may be TRBD1 or TRBD2 (5 bases each). The germline V gene has CDR1 LNHDA and CDR2 SQIVND (reference sequence). The CDR3 has 14 amino acids. The germline V and J ends were trimmed by 5 bases and 1 base, with 12 bases remaining between them. CDR3 sequence reads: CASSHGDGSYEQYF. The CDR3 region has the DNA TGTGCCAGTAGTCACGGGGACGGTTCCTACGAGCAGTACTTC.

V is TRBV6-1 and J is TRBJ2-7; D not resolved. Germline-derived CDR1 and CDR2 are MNHNS and SASEGT. This CDR3 has 15 amino acids. Trimming took off 4 bases at V and 1 base at J, with 14 bases between the two ends. As DNA, the CDR3 is TGTGCCAGCAGTGCCTACCGGGTGTCTTCCTACGAGCAGTACTTC. Its protein is CASSAYRVSSYEQYF.

This clone appeared a few times. The gene calls are TRBV14 and TRBJ2-3; 7 bases match TRBD2. The CDR3 runs to 14 residues. With V trimmed by 5 bases and J by 4 bases, 6 bases remained unmatched. CDR1 SGHDN and CDR2 FVKESK come from the germline V gene. CDR3 amino acids: CASSAGAKADTQYF. In DNA form, the CDR3 reads TGTGCCAGCAGCGCGGGAGCCAAGGCAGATACGCAGTATTTT.

This chain joins TRBV6-6 and TRBJ1-4; D is unclear. Germline CDR1 and CDR2: MNHNY and SVGAGI (reference sequence). The CDR3 has 11 residues. The V end was cut by 6 bases, the J end by 8 bases, with 7 bases between. Here the CDR3 DNA reads TGTGCCAGCAGGGTAAACGAAAAACTGTTTTTT. Translated, it gives CASRVNEKLFF.

This clone was seen just once. The V call is TRBV29-1, the J call TRBJ2-1, with 12 bases lining up with TRBD2. The CDR3 runs 20 residues. V shed 4 bases and J 0 bases; nucleotides not matched to a gene: 16. The germline gives CDR1 SQVTM, CDR2 ANQGSEA. CDR3 in DNA: TGCAGCGTTGCCGGGGACGGGACTAGCGGGCTCCGAAGCTCCTACAATGAGCAGTTCTTC. It specifies CSVAGDGTSGLRSSYNEQFF.

The genes are TRBV19 and TRBJ1-5; 12 positions match TRBD1. CDR3 length: 16 residues. The V and J ends lost 6 bases and 7 bases, in that order; junction bases with no gene match: 10. The germline CDR1 and CDR2 sequences are LNHDA and SQIVND (reference sequence). The CDR3 region is CASRLRDRGLGQPQHF. CDR3 in DNA: TGTGCCAGTAGACTCCGGGACAGGGGGCTCGGACAGCCCCAGCATTTT.

This sequence joins TRBV30 and TRBJ2-3, with a weak D call TRBD2 (6 bases). Germline V gene lookup returns CDR1 GTSNPN and CDR2 SVGIG (reference sequence). The CDR3 is made up of 14 amino acids. V lost 5 bases to trimming and J lost 3 bases, with 15 bases between them. CDR3 sequence reads: CAWVPGSGTDTQYF. The CDR3 DNA sequence: TGTGCCTGGGTCCCCGGGAGTGGTACAGATACGCAGTATTTT.

This rearrangement joins TRBV5-4 to TRBJ2-1, with unresolved D. There are 17 residues in the CDR3. V lost 4 bases and J 4 bases, leaving 21 bases between the germline ends. Germline V gene lookup returns CDR1 SGHNT and CDR2 YYREEE (reference sequence). The CDR3 is CASSGRSVGVSYNEQFF. The CDR3 region has the DNA TGTGCCAGCAGCGGCAGGTCCGTAGGCGTTTCGTACAATGAGCAGTTCTTC.

The V call is TRBV5-1, the J call TRBJ2-5; TRBD2 matches at 13 bases. This CDR3 has 15 residues. Germline CDR1 is SGHRS and CDR2 is YFSETQ. The V segment lost 4 bases and the J segment 5 bases; nucleotides outside the gene matches: 5. CDR3 DNA sequence: TGCGCCAGCAGCAGGGGACTAGCGGGACAGGAGACCCAGTACTTC. It is translated as CASSRGLAGQETQYF.

The sample holds a few counts of this clone. The V gene is TRBV6-1, the J gene TRBJ1-4; D possibly corresponds to TRBD1 (6 bases). CDR1 is MNHNS, CDR2 SASEGT, per germline. The length of the CDR3 is 14 residues. The V end was cut by 8 bases, the J end by 5 bases, with 15 bases between. The CDR3 is CASERDKGNEKLFF. The CDR3 bases are TGTGCCAGCGAACGGGACAAAGGGAATGAAAAACTGTTTTTT.

The chain links TRBV7-6 to TRBJ2-3; either TRBD1 or TRBD2 may supply D (5 bases each). Germline lookup yields CDR1 SGHVS and CDR2 FNYEAQ. The germline V and J ends were trimmed by 5 bases and 5 bases, with 23 bases remaining between them. This CDR3 has 17 residues. The CDR3 protein is CASSLRGTSRAVDTQYF. For the CDR3, the DNA is TGTGCCAGCAGCCTAAGAGGGACCTCCCGAGCGGTAGATACGCAGTATTTT.

The chain combines TRBV6-5 with TRBJ1-5; D is undetermined. The CDR3 has 12 amino acids. V lost 5 bases and J lost 6, with 8 bases in between. Germline V CDR1 and CDR2: MNHEY, SVGAGI. The CDR3 loop reads CASSRSGQPQHF. CDR3 in DNA: TGTGCCAGCAGTCGAAGCGGTCAGCCCCAGCATTTT.

This sequence joins TRBV7-3 and TRBJ1-1, with a possible D match to TRBD1 (5 bases). This CDR3 is built from 14 residues. The germline V gene encodes CDR1 SGHTA and CDR2 FQGTGA. V lost 2 bases and J lost 5, with 12 bases in between. The CDR3 spells CASSLGRGETEAFF. The CDR3 DNA reads as TGTGCCAGCAGCTTAGGAAGGGGCGAGACTGAAGCTTTCTTT.

This clone was recorded many times. The rearrangement joins TRBV5-1 to TRBJ1-1; 7 nucleotides align to TRBD1. Trimming removed 1 base from V and 7 bases from J; junction bases left unmatched: 7. CDR3 length equals 14 residues. Looked up from germline, CDR1 is SGHRS and CDR2 is YFSETQ. The CDR3 DNA sequence: TGCGCCAGCAGCTTGAGAGATTGGACAGGTGAAGCTTTCTTT. The encoded protein is CASSLRDWTGEAFF.

The chain couples TRBV25-1 to TRBJ2-5; 11 bases line up with TRBD1. The J call is uncertain, as TRBJ2-7 better fits the DNA end. The CDR3 length is 15 residues. Germline V gene sequence: CDR1 MGHDK, CDR2 SYGVNS. The CDR3 sequence: CASTSLGQGADEQYF. Here the CDR3 DNA reads TGTGCCAGCACTTCCCTCGGACAGGGGGCCGACGAGCAGTACTTC.

This chain joins TRBV5-1 and TRBJ2-2; D might be TRBD2 (5 bases). Looked up from germline, CDR1 is SGHRS and CDR2 is YFSETQ. Trimming cost V 0 bases and J 10 bases, with 13 bases left between them. The CDR3 covers 14 residues. The CDR3 is CASSLGPGGLELFF. The CDR3 DNA sequence: TGCGCCAGCAGCTTGGGGCCCGGAGGTTTGGAGCTGTTTTTT. The full variable domain, completed using reference TRBV5-1 and TRBJ2-2, is KAGVTQTPRYLIKTRGQQVTLSCSPISGHRSVSWYQQTPGQGLQFLFEYFSETQRNKGNFPGRFSGRQFSNSRSEMNVSTLELGDSALYLCASSLGPGGLELFFGEGSRLTVL.

In this sample, this clone turned up a few times. This CDR3 is CASSRLGSQETQYF. CDR3 sequence (DNA): TGTGCCAGTAGTAGGCTTGGTAGCCAAGAGACCCAGTACTTC. J is TRBJ2-5 and V is TRBV19; the D is unclear. Trimming removed 4 bases from V and 1 base from J, with 10 bases in between. Germline-derived CDR1 and CDR2 are LNHDA and SQIVND (reference sequence). The CDR3 extends over 14 amino acids.